These 26 T cell receptor beta chains were all obtained from the same sample, sequenced in a study of blood T cell repertoires in COVID-19. The method was immunoSEQ multiplex PCR; TCRdb's version includes in-frame clones alone and lacks a portion of them. The repertoire has 400,000 to 550,000 clones, 87% of them found once; the top ten carry just under 2%. Sequenced sample: PBMCs or T cells enriched from blood (not recorded which). The receptors shown here come from a woman aged 18-29 years with acute COVID-19.

J is TRBJ1-2 and V is TRBV15; D unclear. Per the germline V gene, CDR1 is LNHNV and CDR2 is YYDKDF (reference sequence). V was trimmed by 2 bases and J by 3 bases, leaving 16 bases between them. The CDR3 has 16 residues. CDR3 loop: CATSRLVAASYYGYTF. The DNA of the CDR3 is TGTGCCACCAGCAGACTGGTGGCAGCGAGTTACTATGGCTACACCTTC.

J is TRBJ1-5 and V is TRBV10-2; possible D gene TRBD1, 5 bases. V was trimmed by 6 bases and J by 2 bases, leaving 11 bases between them. Germline CDR1 and CDR2: WSHSY and SAAADI. The CDR3 runs to 14 residues. For the CDR3, the DNA is TGCGCCAGCAGAGAGACAGAAGGCAATCAGCCCCAGCATTTT. Translating gives CASRETEGNQPQHF.

The gene calls are TRBV6-5 and TRBJ1-1, with 7 positions matching TRBD1. The CDR3 runs 14 residues. The trim removed 5 bases at V and 10 bases at J, leaving 13 bases unmatched. Germline CDR1 and CDR2: MNHEY and SVGAGI. CDR3 region: CASSTDRFASGAFF. The CDR3 coding sequence is TGTGCCAGCAGTACGGACAGGTTCGCGAGCGGAGCTTTCTTT.

The V gene is TRBV6-5, the J gene TRBJ1-3, with TRBD1 as a possible D gene (5 bases). V was shortened by 11 bases and J by 0 bases, with 8 bases between the two germline ends. CDR3 length equals 12 residues. CDR1 is MNHEY and CDR2 is SVGAGI in the germline V gene. In DNA, the CDR3 is TGTGCCGGAGGGGTCTCTGGAAACACCATATATTTT. It encodes CAGGVSGNTIYF.

The CDR3 nucleotides read TGTGCCAGCAGAACGACAGTGGAAGAGACCCAGTACTTC. This gives the protein CASRTTVEETQYF. This chain uses TRBV28 with TRBJ2-5, with D possibly matching TRBD1 (5 bases). V was shortened by 6 bases and J by 3 bases, with 11 bases between the two germline ends. CDR1 and CDR2 (germline): MDHEN, SYDVKM. The CDR3 is made up of 13 amino acids.

CDR3 DNA: TGTGCCACCAGCAGAGATCAGGGACAGCAAGGCTACACCTTC. Amino acids: CATSRDQGQQGYTF. This rearrangement joins TRBV15 to TRBJ1-2; 7 bases map to TRBD1. This CDR3 has 14 amino acids. The ends lost 0 bases at V and 8 bases at J; junction bases unmatched: 6. Germline V gene data show CDR1 as LNHNV and CDR2 as YYDKDF (reference sequence).

The rearrangement uses TRBV28 and TRBJ2-1; 7 positions agree with TRBD2. V lost 7 bases, J lost 5 bases, and 2 bases stayed unmatched. CDR1 is MDHEN, CDR2 SYDVKM, per germline. The CDR3 consists of 12 residues. The CDR3 region has the DNA TGTGCCAGCACGCGGGAGAACAATGAGCAGTTCTTC. This translates into CASTRENNEQFF.

This clone was seen once. The rearrangement joins TRBV25-1 to TRBJ1-2, with D unresolved. CDR3 size: 12 residues. Germline values: CDR1 MGHDK, CDR2 SYGVNS. The germline V and J ends were trimmed by 5 bases and 2 bases, with 6 bases remaining between them. The CDR3 coding sequence is TGTGCCAGCAGTACAACAAACTATGGCTACACCTTC. Its protein is CASSTTNYGYTF.

V is TRBV11-2 and J is TRBJ2-1, with unresolved D. The CDR3 is 15 amino acids. Germline CDR1 SGHAT, CDR2 FQNNGV. V lost 5 bases and J 0 bases, leaving 11 bases between the germline ends. The CDR3 DNA reads TGTGCCAGCAGCGTCCGAGAGAGCTCCTACAATGAGCAGTTCTTC. Its protein product is CASSVRESSYNEQFF.

The rearrangement joins TRBV28 to TRBJ2-7, with TRBD2 identical over 13 bases. The CDR3 runs to 15 residues. Per the germline V gene, CDR1 is MDHEN and CDR2 is SYDVKM. Losses at the gene ends were 5 bases for V and 3 bases for J; bases not matched to a gene: 4. CDR3 bases: TGTGCCAGCAGTCGACTAGCGGGAGGACTCTACGAGCAGTACTTC. It is translated as CASSRLAGGLYEQYF.

This chain uses TRBV9 with TRBJ1-5; D unclear. CDR1 and CDR2 (germline): SGDLS, YYNGEE. This CDR3 region has 14 residues. V lost 0 bases and J 4 bases, leaving 8 bases between the germline ends. CDR3 coding DNA: TGTGCCAGCAGCGTAGGCAGGAATAATCAGCCCCAGCATTTT. Residues: CASSVGRNNQPQHF. Full variable domain (missing parts from reference TRBV9 and TRBJ1-5): DSGVTQTPKHLITATGQRVTLRCSPRSGDLSVYWYQQSLDQGLQFLIQYYNGEERAKGNILERFSAQQFPDLHSELNLSSLELGDSALYFCASSVGRNNQPQHFGDGTRLSIL.

This sequence joins TRBV4-1 and TRBJ2-7, with 7 bases matching TRBD2. The CDR3 consists of 16 residues. In germline, CDR1 is MGHRA, CDR2 YSYEKL. The V and J ends lost 0 bases and 2 bases, in that order; junction bases with no gene match: 7. The CDR3 loop is CASSQDAREIPYEQYF. CDR3 coding DNA: TGCGCCAGCAGCCAAGACGCGCGGGAGATTCCCTACGAGCAGTACTTC.

The chain links TRBV9 to TRBJ1-4; tentative D call: TRBD1 (6 bases). The CDR3 is made up of 16 amino acids. Germline loops: CDR1 SGDLS, CDR2 YYNGEE. V lost 0 bases, J lost 5 bases, and 14 bases lay in between. The CDR3 loop is CASSVEGRGRNEKLFF. The CDR3 nucleotides read TGTGCCAGCAGCGTAGAAGGCAGGGGAAGGAATGAAAAACTGTTTTTT.

This sequence joins TRBV3-1 (or the pseudogene TRBV3-2) and TRBJ2-7, with 10 bases that match TRBD2. The CDR3 is made up of 15 amino acids. Per the germline V gene, CDR1 is LGHDT and CDR2 is YNNKEL (reference sequence). The V and J ends lost 4 bases and 2 bases, in that order; junction bases with no gene match: 5. CDR3 in amino acids: CASSRPGLAPYEQYF. DNA of the CDR3: TGTGCCAGCAGCCGCCCGGGACTAGCGCCCTACGAGCAGTACTTC.

V gene TRBV3-1 (or the pseudogene TRBV3-2) combines with J gene TRBJ1-2; tentative D call: TRBD1 (6 bases). V was clipped by 0 bases and J by 4 bases, with 12 bases between them. Per the germline V gene, CDR1 is LGHDT and CDR2 is YNNKEL (reference sequence). This CDR3 spans 15 amino acids. The CDR3 DNA reads TGTGCCAGCAGCCAAGATTTTGCAGGGGTCTATGGCTACACCTTC. It is translated as CASSQDFAGVYGYTF.

V and J are TRBV27 and TRBJ1-1; D gene uncertain. The germline gives CDR1 MNHEY, CDR2 SMNVEV (reference sequence). V lost 2 bases, J lost 0 bases, and 10 bases lay in between. The CDR3 sequence is 15 residues long. In DNA form, the CDR3 reads TGTGCCAGCAGTTTAAGCCGGGTCATGAACACTGAAGCTTTCTTT. This codes for CASSLSRVMNTEAFF.

The chain couples TRBV12-3 or TRBV12-4 to TRBJ2-7, with a tentative D call TRBD2 (6 bases). V lost 0 bases, J lost 7 bases, and 7 bases lay in between. CDR3 length: 12 amino acids. CDR3 nucleotide sequence: TGTGCCAGCAGTTTAGCCCGGGGGGAGCAGTACTTC. Encoded protein: CASSLARGEQYF.

This rearrangement joins TRBV5-1 to TRBJ2-3; 7 bases agree with TRBD2. Germline loops: CDR1 SGHRS, CDR2 YFSETQ. After removal of 0 bases from V and 4 bases from J, the junction contained 2 bases not matched to a gene. CDR3 size: 14 residues. The CDR3 nucleotides read TGCGCCAGCAGCTTGGTTGCGGGAGCAGATACGCAGTATTTT. Its translation is CASSLVAGADTQYF.

This sequence joins TRBV18 and TRBJ2-7; 7 bases fit TRBD1. Germline loops: CDR1 KGHSH, CDR2 LQKENI. The CDR3 extends over 14 amino acids. J gave up 1 base and V 5 bases, and 5 bases lay outside the gene matches. In DNA form, the CDR3 reads TGTGCCAGCTCATTGGGACAGCTTTCCTACGAGCAGTACTTC. Its protein product is CASSLGQLSYEQYF.

This chain uses TRBV19 with TRBJ2-6; 10 positions match TRBD1. The CDR3 covers 17 residues. Germline assignment: CDR1 LNHDA and CDR2 SQIVND (reference sequence). J was trimmed by 0 bases and V by 9 bases; bases with no gene match: 8. The CDR3 spells CASNRDRGTSGANVLTF. The CDR3 DNA is TGTGCCAGCAACCGGGACAGGGGTACCTCTGGGGCCAACGTCCTGACTTTC.

This chain joins TRBV5-5 and TRBJ1-3; no firm D call. CDR3 length equals 14 residues. CDR1 and CDR2 (germline): SGHKS, YYEKEE (reference sequence). Trimming pared 4 bases from V and 9 bases from J, leaving 17 bases between. CDR3 coding DNA: TGTGCCAGCAGCATAAGCTATTCTGGAGTCACCATATATTTT. Its translation is CASSISYSGVTIYF. Variable domain in full (rest from reference TRBV5-5 and TRBJ1-3): DAGVTQSPTHLIKTRGQQVTLRCSPISGHKSVSWYQQVLGQGPQFIFQYYEKEERGRGNFPDRFSARQFPNYSSELNVNALLLGDSALYLCASSISYSGVTIYFGEGSWLTVV.

This clone has just a few counts. The gene calls are TRBV12-3 or TRBV12-4 and TRBJ2-5; D unclear. The CDR3 contains 12 residues. V lost 6 bases and J 4 bases, leaving 9 bases between the germline ends. CDR3 amino acids: CASSPSGETQYF. Written as DNA, the CDR3 is TGTGCCAGCAGCCCGTCAGGAGAGACCCAGTACTTC.

V and J are TRBV10-3 and TRBJ1-5; D is possibly TRBD1 (5 bases). The germline gives CDR1 ENHRY, CDR2 SYGVKD. Trimming removed 8 bases at V and 4 bases at J, with 12 bases between. This CDR3 region has 13 residues. CDR3 loop: CAIGADPNQPQHF. Written as DNA, the CDR3 is TGTGCCATCGGGGCAGACCCAAATCAGCCCCAGCATTTT.

This clone was recorded a few times. V usage is TRBV4-1 and J usage is TRBJ2-3; a weak D match, TRBD2 (6 bases). Trimming stripped 4 bases from V and 3 bases from J, with 20 bases between. CDR1 and CDR2 (germline): MGHRA, YSYEKL. The CDR3 is 17 amino acids. Here the CDR3 reads CASSPILAVEGTDTQYF. The CDR3 DNA follows: TGCGCCAGCAGCCCGATATTAGCGGTGGAGGGAACAGATACGCAGTATTTT.

This clone was recorded only once. This rearrangement joins TRBV6-6 to TRBJ1-6; 7 nucleotides agree with TRBD1. With 11 bases clipped from V and 10 bases from J, the junction kept 11 bases outside the gene matches. Germline V gene sequence: CDR1 MNHNY, CDR2 SVGAGI (reference sequence). The CDR3 spans 13 residues. This chain's CDR3 is CAVTTGKGSPLHF. Here the CDR3 DNA reads TGTGCCGTAACGACAGGGAAGGGCTCACCCCTCCACTTT.

The gene calls are TRBV2 and TRBJ2-5; possibly TRBD2 for D (6 bases). This CDR3 region has 15 residues. Trimming shortened V by 0 bases and J by 1 base, and 9 bases separated the two germline ends. CDR1 is SNHLY and CDR2 is FYNNEI in the germline V gene. CDR3 in amino acids: CASSEASGGQETQYF. The CDR3, as DNA: TGTGCCAGCAGTGAAGCTTCCGGGGGCCAAGAGACCCAGTACTTC.